This TCR beta chain originates from a study of blood T cell repertoires in COVID-19. Study-wide background: The analysed material was cDNA or gDNA that came from T cells, B-cell-depleted T cells, or PBMCs.

Original handling: Estimated nucleated cell counts came from reference gene primer amplification. Libraries were prepared by immunoSEQ multiplex PCR; TCRdb keeps only in-frame clonotypes and omits some of them. The V and J calls and clone size were taken over from that table, and D and trimming were inferred from the DNA. The profile shows fewer than 250,000 clones, around 90% of them singletons. Looked up from germline, CDR1 is MNHEY and CDR2 is SMNVEV (reference sequence). Trimming left V 2 bases short and J 6 bases short, with 14 bases between. There are 15 residues in the CDR3. Adults between roughly 18 and 90 years of age took part from approximately 24 US areas.

This sequence joins TRBV27 and TRBJ1-5; tentative D call: TRBD1 (6 bases). This clonotype was sampled from a woman aged 50 to 60 with acute COVID-19. Sequencing was done on a sample of PBMCs or T cells enriched from blood (not recorded which). DNA for the CDR3: TGTGCCAGCAGTTTAAGGTCAGGGGCCGGTCAGCCCCAGCATTTT. It is translated as CASSLRSGAGQPQHF.